The text below deals with one T cell receptor (beta chain). The antigen remains undetermined. This sample was taken from a study of cytomegalovirus exposure and HLA in healthy donors. Points from the study as a whole: Rare sequences made up most TCRs, while some public TCRs were found in many donors.

Trimming at V came to 0 bases and at J to 8 bases, leaving 13 bases not matched to a gene. Germline lookup yields CDR1 SGHRS and CDR2 YFSETQ. There are 16 residues in the CDR3. The PCR made use of 60 Vbeta and 13 Jbeta primers. Clones were sequenced by immunoSEQ multiplex PCR, and TCRdb holds only the in-frame ones, with some missing. The repertoire consists of 150,000 to 200,000 clones, with 80% occurring once and the leading ten covering approximately 5.1%. Sequencing was done on a sample of PBMCs. The chain combines TRBV5-1 with TRBJ1-2; 7 positions match TRBD1. This sequence originates from a man aged 40-49 years in good health and CMV-seronegative. CDR3 nucleotides: TGCGCCAGCAGCTTGGAGGTAAACCGACAGGGTAGAGGCTACACCTTC. It translates to CASSLEVNRQGRGYTF. Drawing the rest from reference TRBV5-1 and TRBJ1-2, the complete variable domain is KAGVTQTPRYLIKTRGQQVTLSCSPISGHRSVSWYQQTPGQGLQFLFEYFSETQRNKGNFPGRFSGRQFSNSRSEMNVSTLELGDSALYLCASSLEVNRQGRGYTFGSGTRLTVV.